This is a list of T cell receptor beta chains from one sample in a study of T-cell memory formation after mild COVID-19. Each CDR3 protein gets one entry after TCRdb re-called the 5' RACE reads with MiXCR. This table has over 15,000 distinct CDR3 sequences, 23% appearing once. Material for sequencing was PBMCs or a T cell subset sorted from them (not recorded which). The receptors derive from a man between 18 and 29 years old who had mild COVID-19 (a few samples of this study predate the infection). Cell type and time point are not known. CDR3s include the opening cysteine and the closing phenylalanine or tryptophan. D genes are given only for firm matches. Not all rows give a size; the values are once, few, many and, for expanded clones, a class.

J gene	V gene	clone size	D gene	CDR3 protein	CDR3 DNA
TRBJ2-1	TRBV19	NA	NA	CASSMKGFPYNEQFF	TGTGCCAGTAGTATGAAGGGATTCCCCTACAATGAGCAGTTCTTC
TRBJ2-1	TRBV6-6	NA	TRBD2	CASSYLAGEFF	TGTGCCAGCAGTTACCTAGCGGGGGAGTTCTTC
TRBJ2-2	TRBV5-6	NA	NA	CASTPYMGATGELFF	TGTGCCAGCACTCCCTATATGGGGGCAACCGGGGAGCTGTTTTTT
TRBJ1-1	TRBV30	NA	NA	CACVTGIMNTEAFF	TGTGCCTGTGTTACCGGGATCATGAACACTGAAGCTTTCTTT
TRBJ2-3	TRBV27	NA	TRBD1	CASSSRDRGQGDTQYF	TGTGCCAGCAGTTCCAGGGACAGGGGGCAGGGAGATACGCAGTATTTT
TRBJ1-1	TRBV4-3	many	TRBD1	CASSRTPGQGNTEAFF	TGCGCCAGCAGCCGAACCCCGGGACAGGGGAACACTGAAGCTTTCTTT
TRBJ1-2	TRBV7-9	few	TRBD1	CASSFRQGINNYGYTF	TGTGCCAGCAGCTTCCGACAGGGTATCAATAACTATGGCTACACCTTC
TRBJ2-3	TRBV19	NA	NA	CASSSLREYPTDTQYF	TGTGCCAGCAGTTCGTTGAGGGAGTACCCCACAGATACGCAGTATTTT
TRBJ1-3	TRBV6-5	many	NA	CASSYSLFSSGNTIYF	TGTGCCAGCAGTTACTCGCTTTTTAGCTCTGGAAACACCATATATTTT
TRBJ2-4	TRBV20-1	many	NA	CSGRDGGPKNIQYF	TGCAGTGGTCGGGACGGGGGACCGAAAAACATTCAGTACTTC
TRBJ1-2	TRBV4-3	few	NA	CASSGGGNYGYTF	TGCGCCAGCAGCGGGGGGGGCAACTATGGCTACACCTTC
TRBJ2-3	TRBV5-1	NA	TRBD2	CASSLGLAQDTQYF	TGCGCCAGCAGCCTGGGACTAGCACAAGATACGCAGTATTTT
TRBJ1-5	TRBV20-1	NA	TRBD1	CSARVLTGVVQAQHF	TGCAGTGCTAGAGTGTTGACAGGGGTTGTTCAGGCCCAGCATTTT
TRBJ1-6	TRBV12-3/TRBV12-4	NA	TRBD1	CASSLVFQGDSPLHF	TGTGCCAGCAGTTTAGTTTTTCAGGGGGATTCACCCCTCCACTTT
TRBJ1-1	TRBV19	few	NA	CASIQGATEAFF	TGTGCCAGTATCCAAGGGGCCACTGAAGCTTTCTTT
TRBJ2-7	TRBV29-1	many	TRBD1	CSVTGGIPYEQYF	TGCAGCGTCACAGGGGGGATTCCCTACGAGCAGTACTTC
TRBJ2-1	TRBV4-1	many	NA	CASSQEGTGLDNEQFF	TGCGCCAGCAGCCAAGAGGGGACCGGGTTAGACAATGAGCAGTTCTTC